A single sample gave rise to the 24 T cell receptor beta chains below, sequenced in a study of cytomegalovirus exposure and HLA in healthy donors (dated by TCRdb to about 2017). Library prep was done by the immunoSEQ multiplex PCR assay. TCRdb obtained this table from immuneACCESS and retained in-frame rearrangements with V and J assigned. These tables miss some clones; where compared with another copy, unresolved V genes account for less than half of the shortfall, and the remainder is unexplained. The sample yields roughly 50,000 clones; 93% were counted once. The ten largest account for roughly 1.7% of the sample. The specimen sequenced was PBMCs. These receptor sequences come from a woman aged 18-35 years in good health and CMV-seropositive.

The V and J genes are TRBV7-2 and TRBJ2-1, with 8 bases identical to TRBD1. After removal of 7 bases from V and 8 bases from J, the junction contained 7 bases not matched to a gene. CDR1 and CDR2 (germline): SGHTA, FQGNSA. The length of the CDR3 is 13 residues. The CDR3 here is CASTKDRVDEQFF. CDR3 nucleotide sequence: TGTGCCAGCACAAAGGACAGGGTTGATGAGCAGTTCTTC.

The chain joins TRBV7-9 to TRBJ2-3; TRBD2 matches at 7 bases. The CDR3 totals 14 residues. The germline V gene has CDR1 SEHNR and CDR2 FQNEAQ (reference sequence). The V segment lost 4 bases and the J segment 2 bases; nucleotides outside the gene matches: 3. CDR3: CASSWSGATDTQYF. The CDR3 DNA is TGTGCCAGCAGCTGGAGCGGGGCCACAGATACGCAGTATTTT.

The chain joins TRBV6-6 to TRBJ2-1; 11 bases line up with TRBD1. The V and J ends lost 8 bases and 13 bases, in that order; junction bases with no gene match: 7. This CDR3 region has 12 residues. The germline CDR1 and CDR2 sequences are MNHNY and SVGAGI (reference sequence). The CDR3 DNA reads as TGTGCCAGCTCTTGGGACAGGGGGTATCAGTTCTTC. This encodes CASSWDRGYQFF.

The chain uses TRBV19 and TRBJ2-3, with 9 positions matching TRBD2. Germline CDR1 is LNHDA and CDR2 is SQIVND (reference sequence). This CDR3 region has 14 residues. V gave up 2 bases and J gave up 6 bases; unmatched junction bases: 3. CDR3 protein: CASSILAGLDTQYF. Written as DNA, the CDR3 is TGTGCCAGTAGTATACTAGCGGGGTTGGATACGCAGTATTTT.

CDR3 protein: CASSQGQGNQPQHF. The CDR3 nucleotides read TGCGCCAGCAGCCAAGGACAGGGGAATCAGCCCCAGCATTTT. The chain combines TRBV4-1 with TRBJ1-5; TRBD1 agrees at 8 bases. V trimming: 1 base; J trimming: 4 bases; junction bases outside the gene matches: 0. The germline V gene has CDR1 MGHRA and CDR2 YSYEKL. The CDR3 sequence is 14 residues long.

The rearrangement joins TRBV15 to TRBJ2-7; D is unresolved. This CDR3 has 14 residues. Trimming pared 0 bases from V and 3 bases from J, leaving 9 bases between. The germline V gene has CDR1 LNHNV and CDR2 YYDKDF (reference sequence). The CDR3 here is CATSRDANSYEQYF. The CDR3 DNA sequence: TGTGCCACCAGCAGAGATGCTAACAGCTACGAGCAGTACTTC. The complete variable domain, with remaining parts taken from reference TRBV15 and TRBJ2-7, reads DAMVIQNPRYQVTQFGKPVTLSCSQTLNHNVMYWYQQKSSQAPKLLFHYYDKDFNNEADTPDNFQSRRPNTSFCFLDIRSPGLGDTAMYLCATSRDANSYEQYFGPGTRLTVT.

This sequence joins TRBV2 and TRBJ1-6; D perhaps matches TRBD1 (6 bases). Per germline, CDR1 SNHLY and CDR2 FYNNEI. Trimming pared 6 bases from V and 7 bases from J, leaving 13 bases between. This CDR3 is 14 amino acids long. The CDR3 region has the DNA TGTGCCAGCAGGGCACAGGGAGTGAATTCACCCCTCCACTTT. Protein sequence: CASRAQGVNSPLHF.

The V call is TRBV4-3, the J call TRBJ1-2, with 9 bases aligning to TRBD1. This CDR3 region has 17 residues. Germline CDR1 LGHNA, CDR2 YSLEER. V was clipped by 5 bases and J by 0 bases; unmatched bases: 10. Here the CDR3 DNA reads TGCGCCAGCAGCGAAGGGACAGGGAGTTTTGCTAACTATGGCTACACCTTC. Translated, it gives CASSEGTGSFANYGYTF.

The chain is built from TRBV4-1 and TRBJ1-4, with D uncertain. Looked up from germline, CDR1 is MGHRA and CDR2 is YSYEKL. V lost 0 bases and J lost 6, with 11 bases in between. The CDR3 is 15 amino acids. CDR3 amino acids: CASSQEANLDEKLFF. The CDR3 nucleotides read TGCGCCAGCAGCCAAGAGGCAAATCTTGATGAAAAACTGTTTTTT.

The gene calls are TRBV27 and TRBJ2-1; 8 positions agree with TRBD2. CDR1 is MNHEY and CDR2 is SMNVEV in the germline V gene (reference sequence). J gave up 2 bases and V 4 bases, and 4 bases lay outside the gene matches. The CDR3 totals 15 residues. CDR3 in DNA: TGTGCCAGCAGTTCCGGGGGGGCCGCCTACAATGAGCAGTTCTTC. Protein: CASSSGGAAYNEQFF.

This chain joins TRBV19 and TRBJ1-6; TRBD1 matches at 7 bases. Trimming at V came to 8 bases and at J to 9 bases, leaving 10 bases not matched to a gene. The length of the CDR3 is 14 residues. Looked up from germline, CDR1 is LNHDA and CDR2 is SQIVND (reference sequence). For the CDR3, the DNA is TGTGCCAGTCAGACAACAGGGGTGGGTTCACCCCTCCACTTT. Translation gives CASQTTGVGSPLHF.

V gene TRBV15 combines with J gene TRBJ1-5; the D is unclear. The V and J ends lost 5 bases and 5 bases respectively, with 7 bases between them. This CDR3 is 12 amino acids long. Per germline, CDR1 LNHNV and CDR2 YYDKDF (reference sequence). CDR3 amino acids: CATSSSDQPQHF. Written as DNA, the CDR3 is TGTGCCACCAGCTCTTCAGATCAGCCCCAGCATTTT.

The rearrangement links TRBV13 to TRBJ2-2; 9 bases fit TRBD2. The CDR3 contains 16 residues. CDR1 and CDR2 (germline): PRHDT, FYEKMQ (reference sequence). With 3 bases clipped from V and 4 bases from J, the junction kept 6 bases outside the gene matches. The CDR3 sequence is CASSFRLAGPTGELFF. The CDR3 nucleotides read TGTGCCAGCAGCTTTCGGCTAGCGGGGCCCACCGGGGAGCTGTTTTTT.

The chain recombines TRBV11-2 with TRBJ1-2, with 7 bases that match TRBD1. V trimming: 4 bases; J trimming: 3 bases; junction bases outside the gene matches: 5. Germline values: CDR1 SGHAT, CDR2 FQNNGV. This CDR3 has 14 residues. The CDR3 sequence: CASSSGTAHYGYTF. The CDR3, as DNA: TGTGCCAGCAGCTCCGGGACAGCTCACTATGGCTACACCTTC.

CDR3 sequence reads: CASSSPGQKRNTGELFF. CDR3 sequence (DNA): TGTGCCAGCAGTTCGCCGGGACAGAAAAGAAACACCGGGGAGCTGTTTTTT. The chain joins TRBV5-4 to TRBJ2-2, with TRBD1 identical over 7 bases. The CDR3 extends over 17 amino acids. Trimming took 5 bases from V and 2 from J; bases not matched to a gene: 12. The V gene's germline CDR1 is SGHNT and CDR2 YYREEE (reference sequence).

This clone occurred a few times. The chain links TRBV4-3 to TRBJ2-3; the D gene is possibly TRBD2 (6 bases). V was clipped by 0 bases and J by 1 base, with 14 bases between them. The germline V gene has CDR1 LGHNA and CDR2 YSLEER. The CDR3 runs to 17 residues. The CDR3 reads CASSQDLGGSGTDTQYF. For the CDR3, the DNA is TGCGCCAGCAGCCAAGATCTGGGGGGTAGCGGCACAGATACGCAGTATTTT.

This rearrangement joins TRBV7-6 to TRBJ2-3, with D hard to call. The CDR3 sequence is 13 residues long. The germline V gene encodes CDR1 SGHVS and CDR2 FNYEAQ. V was trimmed by 1 base and J by 3 bases, leaving 5 bases between them. CDR3 sequence (DNA): TGTGCCAGCAGCTTAGGGGCGACAGATACGCAGTATTTT. Translated, it gives CASSLGATDTQYF.

The rearrangement links TRBV5-6 to TRBJ1-2, with 7 nucleotides matching TRBD1. The V segment lost 6 bases and the J segment 6 bases; nucleotides outside the gene matches: 20. The CDR3 consists of 17 residues. The germline gives CDR1 SGHDT, CDR2 YYEEEE. The CDR3: CASTLEGDSREVHGYTF. CDR3 in DNA: TGTGCCAGCACCCTGGAGGGGGACAGCCGAGAAGTCCATGGCTACACCTTC.

This clone was found many times. V gene TRBV28 combines with J gene TRBJ1-1, with D perhaps TRBD1 (5 bases). Germline CDR1 reads MDHEN; CDR2 reads SYDVKM. The ends were cut back, 5 bases at V and 7 bases at J, with 17 bases in the middle. The CDR3 spans 14 residues. CDR3 residues: CASSGDSSLNEAFF. CDR3 coding DNA: TGTGCCAGCAGTGGAGACAGTTCCCTCAATGAAGCTTTCTTT.

The gene calls are TRBV30 and TRBJ1-4, with TRBD1 matching over 9 bases. The CDR3 length is 14 residues. Germline lookup yields CDR1 GTSNPN and CDR2 SVGIG (reference sequence). V gave up 3 bases and J gave up 7 bases; unmatched junction bases: 6. The CDR3 region is CAWSQQGAAEKLFF. The CDR3 DNA is TGTGCCTGGAGCCAACAGGGGGCGGCTGAAAAACTGTTTTTT.

The chain uses TRBV7-2 and TRBJ2-5, with D uncertain. Trimming removed 3 bases from V and 3 bases from J, with 8 bases in between. This CDR3 has 13 amino acids. CDR1 and CDR2 from the germline V gene are SGHTA and FQGNSA. The CDR3 here is CASSFYLEETQYF. CDR3 sequence (DNA): TGTGCCAGCAGCTTCTACTTGGAAGAGACCCAGTACTTC.

The chain joins TRBV19 to TRBJ2-7; TRBD1 aligns across 10 bases. This CDR3 has 14 residues. Germline loops: CDR1 LNHDA, CDR2 SQIVND (reference sequence). The V and J ends lost 7 bases and 3 bases, in that order; junction bases with no gene match: 6. Here the CDR3 reads CASTPGTGDYEQYF. In nucleotides, the CDR3 is TGTGCCAGTACACCCGGGACAGGGGACTACGAGCAGTACTTC.

The rearrangement uses TRBV11-2 and TRBJ2-5, with 8 bases aligning to TRBD2. J was trimmed by 6 bases and V by 5 bases; bases with no gene match: 14. The germline gives CDR1 SGHAT, CDR2 FQNNGV. This CDR3 is built from 16 residues. Here the CDR3 reads CASSALSGGASQTQYF. The CDR3 coding sequence is TGTGCCAGCAGCGCCCTTTCCGGGGGGGCTTCTCAGACCCAGTACTTC.

The genes are TRBV7-9 and TRBJ1-2, with 12 bases lining up with TRBD1. This CDR3 is 14 amino acids long. Per the germline V gene, CDR1 is SEHNR and CDR2 is FQNEAQ (reference sequence). The J segment lost 8 bases and the V segment lost 5 bases, leaving 6 bases of the junction unmatched. For the CDR3, the DNA is TGTGCCAGCAGCCTGGGACAGGGGGCTAGGGGCTACACCTTC. As protein: CASSLGQGARGYTF.